The sequence of this T cell receptor beta chain was determined in a study of T cells in localized non-small cell lung cancer. With regard to this clone: Its antigen remains unknown.

Germline CDR1 and CDR2: SGDLS and YYNGEE. Deletions cut 4 bases from V and 3 bases from J, with 10 bases between. The CDR3 has 13 amino acids. Only in-frame clones appear in the TCRdb table, and some are missing; sequencing was by immunoSEQ multiplex PCR. The table shows about 1,100 clones, with about 20% occurring only once. Study-wide results and caveats: Sequencing involved a lone tumor region, leaving heterogeneity possible.

The material was normal lung tissue next to the tumor, obtained before any cancer treatment. The receptor was derived from a male donor at least 60 years old with stage I lung adenocarcinoma. The J gene is TRBJ2-5, the V gene TRBV9; unclear D gene. The CDR3 here is CASSSSPEETQYF. The CDR3 nucleotides read TGTGCCAGCAGCTCCTCCCCTGAAGAGACCCAGTACTTC.